These 30 T cell receptor beta chains were all obtained from the same sample, sequenced in a study of T cells in Graves' hyperthyroidism and ophthalmopathy. It was RNA transcripts that yielded the amplified TCR beta CDR3 regions. The HTBI primer set was used in a first-round RT-PCR of the TCR CDR3. TCRdb passed the multiplex PCR reads through MiXCR, listing each CDR3 protein once. Here the sample spans about 700,000 distinct CDR3 sequences, 45% being singletons. Source material: peripheral blood or thyroid tissue (not recorded which). The origin of the receptors is an adult man with Graves' disease, either hyperthyroidism or ophthalmopathy (not recorded which).

This clonotype has only a few counts. The gene calls are TRBV12-3 or TRBV12-4 and TRBJ1-5; TRBD1 matches 9 bases. The J segment lost 5 bases and the V segment lost 6 bases, leaving 5 bases of the junction unmatched. The CDR3 sequence is 14 residues long. CDR3 DNA sequence: TGTGCCAGCAGGGACAGGGGATGGCATCAGCCCCAGCATTTT. This gives the protein CASRDRGWHQPQHF.

This clonotype was observed a handful of times. The V gene is TRBV7-9, the J gene TRBJ2-7, with TRBD2 identical over 11 bases. V lost 5 bases and J lost 6; bases outside the gene matches: 9. This CDR3 has 15 residues. Germline V gene sequence: CDR1 SEHNR, CDR2 FQNEAQ (reference sequence). The chain's CDR3 is CASSGSGGAAIEQYF. CDR3 DNA sequence: TGTGCCAGCAGCGGTAGCGGGGGGGCCGCAATCGAGCAGTACTTC.

Comments on this clonotype: One junction end disagrees with the germline gene, perhaps due to a read error. This chain connects TRBV23-1 to TRBJ2-7; 7 bases line up with TRBD1. TRBV23-1 is an ORF; its function is uncertain. The CDR3 spans 16 residues. CDR3 sequence (DNA): TGTGCCAGCAGTCTAACCTCCGGGACAGACTACAATGAGCAGTACTTC. This encodes CASSLTSGTDYNEQYF.

The V call is TRBV19, the J call TRBJ1-2; no definite D call. Germline loops: CDR1 LNHDA, CDR2 SQIVND (reference sequence). There are 13 residues in the CDR3. V lost 11 bases to trimming and J lost 7 bases, with 20 bases between them. The CDR3 is CAWSVPPTSGYTF. The DNA of the CDR3 is TGTGCCTGGAGTGTACCCCCGACAAGTGGCTACACCTTC.

This clonotype showed up many times. The chain carries TRBV2 and TRBJ1-1; perhaps TRBD1 as D (5 bases). CDR1 SNHLY and CDR2 FYNNEI come from the germline V gene. The CDR3 sequence is 14 residues long. V was shortened by 8 bases and J by 0 bases, with 13 bases between the two germline ends. The chain's CDR3 is CASRFDSMNTEAFF. In nucleotides, the CDR3 is TGTGCCAGCCGCTTCGACAGCATGAACACTGAAGCTTTCTTT.

Regarding this clonotype: A much larger clone is a single base away; this may be a read error. The V and J genes are TRBV7-2 and TRBJ2-7; D ambiguous. Germline V lookup: CDR1 SGHTA, CDR2 FQGNSA. The CDR3 extends over 11 amino acids. The CDR3 DNA reads as TGTGCCGGCAGTTACCTTGTGGGGCAGTACTTC. Residues: CAGSYLVGQYF.

This clonotype was observed at least ten times. The rearrangement joins TRBV2 to TRBJ2-7; 8 nucleotides align to TRBD2. The CDR3 totals 13 residues. CDR1 SNHLY and CDR2 FYNNEI come from the germline V gene. V was clipped by 6 bases and J by 2 bases; unmatched bases: 3. CDR3 amino acids: CASSPAGAYEQYF. The CDR3 DNA reads TGTGCCAGCAGCCCAGCGGGGGCCTACGAGCAGTACTTC.

The V call is TRBV12-3 or TRBV12-4, the J call TRBJ2-5; TRBD1 matches at 8 bases. This CDR3 has 16 amino acids. V dropped 5 bases and J dropped 4; count of bases not matched to a gene: 12. The CDR3 region is CASSPTDRAQVETQYF. The DNA of the CDR3 is TGTGCCAGCAGTCCGACGGACAGGGCGCAAGTAGAGACCCAGTACTTC.

About this clonotype itself: A much larger clone is a single base away; this may be a read error. This sequence joins TRBV6-1 and TRBJ2-7, with 7 bases matching TRBD2. The germline CDR1 and CDR2 sequences are MNHNS and SASEGT. This CDR3 comprises 15 residues. With 2 bases clipped from V and 0 bases from J, the junction kept 4 bases outside the gene matches. CDR3 nucleotide sequence: TGTGCCAGCAGTGAAACCGGGACTACCTCCTACGAGCAGTACTTC. Residues: CASSETGTTSYEQYF.

With regard to this clonotype: A much more abundant neighbour one base away suggests this may be a read error. The chain has TRBV10-3 and TRBJ1-1; no definite D call. V lost 6 bases and J lost 9, with 11 bases in between. The CDR3 spans 11 residues. Germline V gene lookup returns CDR1 ENHRY and CDR2 SYGVKD. Here the CDR3 DNA reads TGTGCCATCAGCCCGGGAGGGCAAGCTTTCTTT. It encodes CAISPGGQAFF.

This chain uses TRBV7-8 with TRBJ2-7; TRBD2 might be the D (7 bases). Germline loops: CDR1 SGHVS, CDR2 FQNEAQ. V gave up 1 base and J gave up 3 bases, with 25 bases separating them. There are 19 residues in the CDR3. The CDR3 region is CASSLVVFVQGGANYEQYF. The CDR3, as DNA: TGTGCCAGCAGCTTAGTAGTTTTCGTTCAAGGGGGGGCGAACTACGAGCAGTACTTC. Filled out from reference TRBV7-8 and TRBJ2-7, the complete variable domain reads GAGVSQSPRYKVAKRGQDVALRCDPISGHVSLFWYQQALGQGPEFLTYFQNEAQLDKSGLPSDRFFAERPEGSVSTLKIQRTQQEDSAVYLCASSLVVFVQGGANYEQYFGPGTRLTVT.

The chain is built from TRBV19 and TRBJ1-5; 8 bases are a match to TRBD1. Unmatched junction bases numbered 8, after V lost 10 bases and J lost 0 bases. Germline values: CDR1 LNHDA, CDR2 SQIVND (reference sequence). The CDR3 extends over 15 amino acids. CDR3 region: CATQPTGDSNQPQHF. The CDR3 DNA reads as TGTGCCACTCAACCGACAGGGGATAGCAATCAGCCCCAGCATTTT. The whole variable domain, remainder taken from reference TRBV19 and TRBJ1-5, is DGGITQSPKYLFRKEGQNVTLSCEQNLNHDAMYWYRQDPGQGLRLIYYSQIVNDFQKGDIAEGYSVSREKKESFPLTVTSAQKNPTAFYLCATQPTGDSNQPQHFGDGTRLSIL.

The CDR3 DNA follows: TGTGCCAGCAGCCCAACGACAGGCCACTCCTATGGCTACACCTTC. Amino acid sequence: CASSPTTGHSYGYTF. The chain employs TRBV7-9 and TRBJ1-2; the D gene is possibly TRBD1 (6 bases). This CDR3 has 15 amino acids. Deletions cut 5 bases from V and 4 bases from J, with 17 bases between. In germline, CDR1 is SEHNR, CDR2 FQNEAQ (reference sequence).

This clonotype was picked up many times. This chain joins TRBV20-1 and TRBJ2-7; possible D gene TRBD2, 5 bases. V was cut by 3 bases and J by 1 base, with 10 bases left in between. The CDR3 is 13 amino acids. Germline-derived CDR1 and CDR2 are DFQATT and SNEGSKA (reference sequence). For the CDR3, the DNA is TGCAGTGCTAGTTACGCGGGTTCCTACGAGCAGTACTTC. This codes for CSASYAGSYEQYF.

The chain is built from TRBV20-1 and TRBJ2-7; 7 bases map to TRBD1. The V and J ends lost 1 base and 7 bases, in that order; junction bases with no gene match: 7. Germline loops: CDR1 DFQATT, CDR2 SNEGSKA (reference sequence). CDR3 length: 13 residues. This chain's CDR3 is CSARVGTAWEQYF. The CDR3 coding sequence is TGCAGTGCTAGAGTTGGGACAGCCTGGGAGCAGTACTTC.

This clonotype was detected a few times. V gene TRBV7-9 combines with J gene TRBJ2-5; 8 bases are a match to TRBD1. V dropped 5 bases and J dropped 5; count of bases not matched to a gene: 10. Germline CDR1 SEHNR, CDR2 FQNEAQ (reference sequence). The CDR3 runs to 15 residues. CDR3 nucleotide sequence: TGTGCCAGCAGCATCGGACAGGGACGAGGTGAGACCCAGTACTTC. It yields the protein CASSIGQGRGETQYF.

The chain couples TRBV6-5 to TRBJ2-2; the D call may be TRBD1 or TRBD2 (5 bases each). V was trimmed by 5 bases and J by 5 bases, leaving 15 bases between them. The CDR3 extends over 15 amino acids. In germline, CDR1 is MNHEY, CDR2 SVGAGI. CDR3 bases: TGTGCCAGCAGTCCCTTGGGGGAATGGACCGGGGAGCTGTTTTTT. Translation: CASSPLGEWTGELFF.

This clonotype was counted ten times or more. V is TRBV2 and J is TRBJ2-5, with TRBD2 matching 11 bases. The germline CDR1 and CDR2 sequences are SNHLY and FYNNEI. The CDR3 contains 15 residues. V trimming: 6 bases; J trimming: 0 bases; junction bases outside the gene matches: 3. CDR3 sequence reads: CASRELAGDQETQYF. The DNA of the CDR3 is TGTGCCAGCAGAGAACTAGCGGGGGACCAAGAGACCCAGTACTTC.

This clonotype was counted between two and nine times. The chain couples TRBV15 to TRBJ1-1, with 7 bases fitting TRBD1. Germline V gives CDR1 LNHNV, CDR2 YYDKDF (reference sequence). This CDR3 comprises 15 residues. With 3 bases clipped from V and 0 bases from J, the junction kept 4 bases outside the gene matches. The CDR3 coding sequence is TGTGCCACCAGCAGCAACAGGGGCATGAACACTGAAGCTTTCTTT. Its translation is CATSSNRGMNTEAFF.

This clonotype appeared many times. The chain has TRBV7-9 and TRBJ1-2; D remains unclear. Per germline, CDR1 SEHNR and CDR2 FQNEAQ (reference sequence). V was clipped by 5 bases and J by 5 bases, with 12 bases between them. CDR3 length: 13 amino acids. CDR3 protein: CASSNGSVYGYTF. In DNA, the CDR3 is TGTGCCAGCAGCAACGGGTCGGTATATGGCTACACCTTC.

This clonotype came up once. A clone one base away is much larger, so this may be a read error. V gene TRBV2 combines with J gene TRBJ2-2, with D hard to call. The CDR3 is 11 amino acids. CDR1 is SNHLY, CDR2 FYNNEI, per germline. CDR3 bases: TGTGCCCGCAGTGAGGCCGGGGAGCTGTTTTTT. It codes for CARSEAGELFF.

This clonotype was recorded many times. The V and J genes are TRBV10-3 and TRBJ2-5, with unresolved D. The CDR3 loop spans 13 amino acids. The V end lost 3 bases, the J end lost 2 bases, and 7 bases lay between the germline ends. The germline gives CDR1 ENHRY, CDR2 SYGVKD. CDR3 nucleotide sequence: TGTGCCATCAGTGATAGGCCGCAAGAGACCCAGTACTTC. Its protein is CAISDRPQETQYF.

This chain connects TRBV20-1 to TRBJ2-7; TRBD2 matches 8 bases. Losses at the gene ends were 6 bases for V and 0 bases for J; bases not matched to a gene: 4. The CDR3 extends over 13 amino acids. Germline loops: CDR1 DFQATT, CDR2 SNEGSKA (reference sequence). The CDR3 spells CSASRGGSYEQYF. CDR3 sequence (DNA): TGCAGTGCATCTCGGGGGGGCTCCTACGAGCAGTACTTC.

This clonotype was counted ten times or more. The V call is TRBV7-6, the J call TRBJ1-1; D remains ambiguous. Germline V gene data show CDR1 as SGHVS and CDR2 as FNYEAQ. Trimming stripped 5 bases from V and 0 bases from J, with 7 bases between. The CDR3 contains 13 residues. The CDR3 protein is CASSQRLNTEAFF. The CDR3 coding sequence is TGTGCCAGCAGCCAACGATTGAACACTGAAGCTTTCTTT.

CDR3: CASSLFWANSPLHF. The CDR3 bases are TGTGCCAGCAGTTTATTCTGGGCAAATTCACCCCTCCACTTT. This chain links TRBV25-1 with TRBJ1-6; D unclear. The CDR3 spans 14 residues. CDR1 and CDR2 from the germline V gene are MGHDK and SYGVNS. Trimming removed 5 bases at V and 7 bases at J, with 12 bases between.

V and J are TRBV19 and TRBJ1-5; D gene unclear. This CDR3 has 13 amino acids. Germline CDR1 reads LNHDA; CDR2 reads SQIVND (reference sequence). V was clipped by 6 bases and J by 1 base, with 7 bases between them. The CDR3 sequence is CASRRESNQPQHF. The CDR3 nucleotides are TGTGCCAGTAGACGAGAGAGCAATCAGCCCCAGCATTTT.

The gene calls are TRBV2 and TRBJ1-1; 7 bases fit TRBD1. Germline V CDR1 and CDR2: SNHLY, FYNNEI. The length of the CDR3 is 14 residues. V lost 4 bases to trimming and J lost 1 base; unmatched junction nucleotides: 3. DNA of the CDR3: TGTGCCAGCAGTGTCCCAGGGGGGAACACTGAAGCTTTCTTT. Protein sequence: CASSVPGGNTEAFF.

This chain connects TRBV7-9 to TRBJ2-5; D may be TRBD1 (6 bases). Germline CDR1 SEHNR, CDR2 FQNEAQ (reference sequence). V was trimmed by 5 bases and J by 2 bases, leaving 12 bases between them. This CDR3 is built from 14 residues. The CDR3 DNA sequence: TGTGCCAGCAGCCCGGACAGAATGCAAGAGACCCAGTACTTC. Amino acid sequence: CASSPDRMQETQYF.

The V call is TRBV12-5, the J call TRBJ1-2; 8 bases align to TRBD1. Trimming cost V 3 bases and J 8 bases; bases outside gene matches: 5. The CDR3 sequence is 13 residues long. The germline V gene has CDR1 LGHNT and CDR2 FRNRAP. CDR3 sequence: CASGLTRGHGYTF. The CDR3 DNA follows: TGTGCTAGTGGTTTAACCAGGGGGCACGGCTACACCTTC. Based on the CDR3 plus reference TRBV12-5 and TRBJ1-2, the full variable domain is DARVTQTPRHKVTEMGQEVTMRCQPILGHNTVFWYRQTMMQGLELLAYFRNRAPLDDSGMPKDRFSAEMPDATLATLKIQPSEPRDSAVYFCASGLTRGHGYTFGSGTRLTVV.

The chain recombines TRBV7-2 with TRBJ1-1, with D unclear. The V end lost 5 bases, the J end lost 3 bases, and 13 bases lay between the germline ends. CDR3 length: 14 amino acids. The germline CDR1 and CDR2 sequences are SGHTA and FQGNSA. Written as DNA, the CDR3 is TGTGCCAGCAGCAAACAGCCTCGGGACACTGAAGCTTTCTTT. Protein sequence: CASSKQPRDTEAFF.